This is a list of T cell receptor beta chains from one sample in a study of cytomegalovirus exposure and HLA in healthy donors. TCRdb's table, derived via immunoSEQ multiplex PCR, lists solely in-frame clones and lacks some. The sample comprises 80,000 to 100,000 clones, around nine tenths of which are singletons, and 3.9% rests with the top ten. Sequenced: PBMCs. The receptors were gathered from a woman in her twenties or thirties in good health and CMV-seronegative. Each CDR3 is given with its conserved first and last residue. A D gene is named only where the DNA matches it firmly. Where a row states a size, it is once, few, many or the class of an expanded clone; other rows omit it.

TRBV5-1	-	TRBJ1-2	TRBD1	CASSGDPRGLVGGYTF	TGCGCCAGCAGCGGCGACCCAAGGGGGCTGGTAGGGGGCTACACCTTC
TRBV6-1	-	TRBJ2-2	TRBD1	CASHRGPNTGELFF	TGTGCCAGTCACAGGGGACCGAACACCGGGGAGCTGTTTTTT
TRBV15	once	TRBJ1-3	TRBD1	CATSRGDRDRANSGNTIYF	TGTGCCACCAGCAGAGGAGACCGGGACAGGGCAAACTCTGGAAACACCATATATTTT
TRBV28	-	TRBJ1-3	-	CASSPTHGNTIYF	TGTGCCAGCAGTCCGACACACGGAAACACCATATATTTT
TRBV2	few	TRBJ1-2	-	CASSETYFDSPYTF	TGTGCCAGCAGTGAAACTTACTTCGACAGTCCCTACACCTTC
TRBV27	-	TRBJ1-1	-	CASSRSWLETTEAFF	TGTGCCAGCAGTCGATCCTGGTTGGAGACGACTGAAGCTTTCTTT
TRBV5-1	-	TRBJ2-1	-	CASSLTGVEQFF	TGCGCCAGCAGCTTGACCGGGGTAGAGCAGTTCTTC
TRBV25-1	few	TRBJ1-2	-	CASSSGVGPRGYTF	TGTGCCAGCAGTAGCGGGGTTGGACCACGGGGCTACACCTTC
TRBV7-8	-	TRBJ2-3	-	CASNPGFRTDTQYF	TGTGCCAGCAACCCAGGATTCCGCACAGATACGCAGTATTTT
TRBV19	-	TRBJ1-6	TRBD1	CASSTLGQDNSPLHF	TGTGCCAGTAGTACCTTAGGACAGGATAATTCACCCCTCCACTTT
TRBV28	once	TRBJ2-5	-	CASSLIGGKETQYF	TGTGCCAGCAGTTTAATAGGAGGGAAAGAGACCCAGTACTTC
TRBV7-8	once	TRBJ1-1	-	CASSLGQNTEAFF	TGTGCCAGCAGCCTCGGACAGAACACTGAAGCTTTCTTT
TRBV9	-	TRBJ1-6	-	CASSAGVGSPLHF	TGTGCCAGCAGCGCAGGGGTCGGTTCACCCCTCCACTTT
TRBV2	-	TRBJ2-1	TRBD2	CASSLAGGPLDEQFF	TGTGCCAGCAGTCTAGCGGGAGGGCCTTTAGATGAGCAGTTCTTC
TRBV7-9	-	TRBJ2-7	-	CASSLSAAGEQYF	TGTGCCAGCAGCTTATCCGCGGCCGGAGAGCAGTACTTC